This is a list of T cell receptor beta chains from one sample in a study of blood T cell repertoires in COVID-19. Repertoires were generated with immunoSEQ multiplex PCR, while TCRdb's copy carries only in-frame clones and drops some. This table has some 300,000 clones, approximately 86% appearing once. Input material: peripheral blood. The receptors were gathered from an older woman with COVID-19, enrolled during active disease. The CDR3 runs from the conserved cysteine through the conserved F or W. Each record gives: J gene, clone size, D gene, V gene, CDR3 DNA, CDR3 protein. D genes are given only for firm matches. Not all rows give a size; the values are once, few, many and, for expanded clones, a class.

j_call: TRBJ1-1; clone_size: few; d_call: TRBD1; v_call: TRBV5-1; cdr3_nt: TGCGCCAGCAGCTTATCCCGGGACAGTGAAGCTTTCTTT; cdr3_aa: CASSLSRDSEAFF
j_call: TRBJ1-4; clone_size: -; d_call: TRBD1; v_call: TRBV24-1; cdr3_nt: TGTGCCACCAGTCCCCTGACAGGGGGGATTGAAAAACTGTTTTTT; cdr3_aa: CATSPLTGGIEKLFF
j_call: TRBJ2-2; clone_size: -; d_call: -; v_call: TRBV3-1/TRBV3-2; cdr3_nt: TGTGCCAGCAGCTTTGCGAGGGGGTCAGTAAAGCCCGGGGAGCTGTTTTTT; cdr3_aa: CASSFARGSVKPGELFF
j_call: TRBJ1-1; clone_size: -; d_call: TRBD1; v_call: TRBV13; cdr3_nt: TGTGCCAGCAGCCCCCGACAGGGGTCTCAAGCTTTCTTT; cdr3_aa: CASSPRQGSQAFF
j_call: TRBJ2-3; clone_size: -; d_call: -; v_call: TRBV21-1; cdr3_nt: TGTGCCAGCAGATCATTGACAGGGCGAGGTACGCAGTATTTT; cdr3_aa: CASRSLTGRGTQYF
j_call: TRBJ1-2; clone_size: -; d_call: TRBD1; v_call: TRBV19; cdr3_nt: TGTGCCAGTAGTATAGATCTCAGGGGGCGAGGCTACACCTTC; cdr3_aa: CASSIDLRGRGYTF
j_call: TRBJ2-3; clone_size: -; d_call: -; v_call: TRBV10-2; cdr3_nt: TGCGCCAGCAGTGAGACCAGGGGAGATACGCAGTATTTT; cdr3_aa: CASSETRGDTQYF
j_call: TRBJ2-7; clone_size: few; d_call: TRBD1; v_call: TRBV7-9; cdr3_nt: TGTGCCAGCAGCGGGGTGGACAGGGGTTTCTACGAGCAGTACTTC; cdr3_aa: CASSGVDRGFYEQYF
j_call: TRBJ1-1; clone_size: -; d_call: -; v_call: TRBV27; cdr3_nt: TGTGCCAGCAGTACCCTGGGGGCTATGAACACTGAAGCTTTCTTT; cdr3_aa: CASSTLGAMNTEAFF
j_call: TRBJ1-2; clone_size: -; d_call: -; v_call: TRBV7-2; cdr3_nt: TGTGCCAGCAGCTTAGCAGCCGGGACACAGCTATACGGCTACACCTTC; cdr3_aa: CASSLAAGTQLYGYTF
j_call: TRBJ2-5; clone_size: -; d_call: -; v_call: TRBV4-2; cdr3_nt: TGTGCCAGCAGCCCCGGGCGGGGTGCCAACCAAGAGACCCAGTACTTC; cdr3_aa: CASSPGRGANQETQYF
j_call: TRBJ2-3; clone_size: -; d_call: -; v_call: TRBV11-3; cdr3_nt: TGTGCCAGCAGCTCCAGCGGCGCAGATACGCAGTATTTT; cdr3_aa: CASSSSGADTQYF
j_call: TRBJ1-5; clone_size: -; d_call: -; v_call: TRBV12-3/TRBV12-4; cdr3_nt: TGTGCCAGCAGTTTAGGGGCGGGTCAGCCCCAGCATTTT; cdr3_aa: CASSLGAGQPQHF
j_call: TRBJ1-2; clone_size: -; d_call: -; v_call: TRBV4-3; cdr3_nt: TGCGCCAGCAGCCAAGATAGAGGGTCCCCCTATGGCTACACCTTC; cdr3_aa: CASSQDRGSPYGYTF
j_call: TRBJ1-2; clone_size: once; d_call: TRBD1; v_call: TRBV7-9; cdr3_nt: TGTGCCAGCAGTTCTACAGGGGAAAGAGGGGGCTACACCTTC; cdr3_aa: CASSSTGERGGYTF
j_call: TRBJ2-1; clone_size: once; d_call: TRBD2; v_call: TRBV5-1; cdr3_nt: TGCGCCAGCAGACCCGGGGCAGCGGGGGGCCGGGATGAGCAGTTCTTC; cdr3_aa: CASRPGAAGGRDEQFF
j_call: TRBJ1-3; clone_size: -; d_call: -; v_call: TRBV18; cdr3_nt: TGTGCCAGCTCACCAGTTCGGGGCTCTGGAAACACCATATATTTT; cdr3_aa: CASSPVRGSGNTIYF
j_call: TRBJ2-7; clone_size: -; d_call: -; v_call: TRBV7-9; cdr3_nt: TGTGCCAGCAGCCAGCGACTAGCCTACGAGCAGTACTTC; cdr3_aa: CASSQRLAYEQYF
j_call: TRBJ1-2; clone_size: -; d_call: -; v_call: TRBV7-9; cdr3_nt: TGTGCCAGCAGCGAGGCGTATGGCTACACCTTC; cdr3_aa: CASSEAYGYTF
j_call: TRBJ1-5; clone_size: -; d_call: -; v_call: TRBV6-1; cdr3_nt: TGTGCCAGCAGTGAAGGTGTCGGGTTCAGCAATCAGCCCCAGCATTTT; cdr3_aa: CASSEGVGFSNQPQHF
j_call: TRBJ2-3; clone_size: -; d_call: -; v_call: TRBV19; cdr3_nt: TGTGCCAGTAGTGGGTGGGCGGATACGCAGTATTTT; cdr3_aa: CASSGWADTQYF
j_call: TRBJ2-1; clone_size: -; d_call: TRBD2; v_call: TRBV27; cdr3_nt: TGTGCCAGCTTGAATCTCGCGGGGGGGAGGAATGAGCAGTTCTTC; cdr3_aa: CASLNLAGGRNEQFF
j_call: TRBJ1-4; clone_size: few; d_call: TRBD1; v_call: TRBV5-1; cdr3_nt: TGCGCCAGCAGTCCGGGACAGATTGCAACTAATGAAAAACTGTTTTTT; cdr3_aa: CASSPGQIATNEKLFF
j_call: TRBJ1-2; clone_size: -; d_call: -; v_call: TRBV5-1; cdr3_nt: TGCGCCAGCAGGTTCACCACGGGAAGGGAAGATGGCTACACCTTC; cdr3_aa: CASRFTTGREDGYTF
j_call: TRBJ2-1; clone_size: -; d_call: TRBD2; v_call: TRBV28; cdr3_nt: TGTGCCAGCAGTCCTCAACCCTATAGCGGGGGAACGGATGAGCAGTTCTTC; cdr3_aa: CASSPQPYSGGTDEQFF
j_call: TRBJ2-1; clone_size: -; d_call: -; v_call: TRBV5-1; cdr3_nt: TGCGCCAGCAGCTTGGCACGGTACAATGAGCAGTTCTTC; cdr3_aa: CASSLARYNEQFF
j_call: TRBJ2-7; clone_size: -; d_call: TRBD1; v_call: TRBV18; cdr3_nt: TGTGCCAGCTCACTTGGACAGGACTTCTACGAGCAGTACTTC; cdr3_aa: CASSLGQDFYEQYF
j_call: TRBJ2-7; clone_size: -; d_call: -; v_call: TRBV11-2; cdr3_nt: TGTGCCAGCAGCTTAGTGACAGCCTCCTACGAGCAGTACTTC; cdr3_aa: CASSLVTASYEQYF
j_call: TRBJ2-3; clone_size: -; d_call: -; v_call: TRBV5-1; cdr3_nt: TGCGCCAGCAGCTGGGGACTCACAGATACGCAGTATTTT; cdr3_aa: CASSWGLTDTQYF
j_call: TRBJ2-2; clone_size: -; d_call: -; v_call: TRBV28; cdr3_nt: TGTGCCAGCCTAGGGGTTTTCGGGGAGCTGTTTTTT; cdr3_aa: CASLGVFGELFF
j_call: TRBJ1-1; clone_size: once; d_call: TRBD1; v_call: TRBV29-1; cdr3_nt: TGCAGCGTTCCCGGGACAGGGACCCTGAACACTGAAGCTTTCTTT; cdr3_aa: CSVPGTGTLNTEAFF
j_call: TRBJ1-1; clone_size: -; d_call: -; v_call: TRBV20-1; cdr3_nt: TGCAGTGCTAGAGATAAGAGGAAAGCTTTCTTT; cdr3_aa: CSARDKRKAFF
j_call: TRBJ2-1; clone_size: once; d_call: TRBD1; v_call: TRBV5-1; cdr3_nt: TGCGCCAGCAGCTTGGGGACAGGGAGCTCCTACAATGAGCAGTTCTTC; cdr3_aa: CASSLGTGSSYNEQFF
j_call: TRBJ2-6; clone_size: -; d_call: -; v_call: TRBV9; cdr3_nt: TGTGCCAGCAGCGCCTTTCCGGGACAAACCCTTGGAGCCAACGTCCTGACTTTC; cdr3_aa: CASSAFPGQTLGANVLTF
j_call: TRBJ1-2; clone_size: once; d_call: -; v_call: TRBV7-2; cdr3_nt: TGTGCCAGCAGCTTAGTCCAGAACTATGGCTACACCTTC; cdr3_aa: CASSLVQNYGYTF
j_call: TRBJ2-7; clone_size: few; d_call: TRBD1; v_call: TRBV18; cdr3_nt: TGTGCCAGCTCACCCCCCCAAGGGACAGGATCCTACGAGCAGTACTTC; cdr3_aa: CASSPPQGTGSYEQYF
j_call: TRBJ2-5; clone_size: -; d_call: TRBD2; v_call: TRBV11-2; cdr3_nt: TGTGCCAGCAGGAGGCCGGGGGGGACCGAGACCCAGTACTTC; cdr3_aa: CASRRPGGTETQYF
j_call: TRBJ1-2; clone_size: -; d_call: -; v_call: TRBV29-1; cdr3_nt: TGCAGCGTTAACAGGGCTAACTATGGCTACACCTTC; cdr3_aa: CSVNRANYGYTF
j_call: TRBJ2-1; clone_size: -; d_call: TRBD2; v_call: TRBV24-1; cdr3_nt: TGTGCCACCAGTGACCCTACTAGCGGGGGGGCCGATGAGCAGTTCTTC; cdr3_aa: CATSDPTSGGADEQFF
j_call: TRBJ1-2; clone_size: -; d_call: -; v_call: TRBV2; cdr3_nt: TGTGCCAGCAGTGGGCAGGGGTACTCCTATGGCTACACCTTC; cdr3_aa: CASSGQGYSYGYTF
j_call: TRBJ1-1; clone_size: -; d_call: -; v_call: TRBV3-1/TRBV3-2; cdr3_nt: TGTGCCAGCAGCCAGAGAGGGTTTCACACTGAAGCTTTCTTT; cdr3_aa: CASSQRGFHTEAFF
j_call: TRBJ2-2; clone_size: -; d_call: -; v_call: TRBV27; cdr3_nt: TGTGCCAGCAGTTTCGGCACCGGGGAGCTGTTTTTT; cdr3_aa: CASSFGTGELFF
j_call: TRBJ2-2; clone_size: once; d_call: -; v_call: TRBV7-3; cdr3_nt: TGTGCCAGCAGCCCCCGGGCGAACACCGGGGAGCTGTTTTTT; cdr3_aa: CASSPRANTGELFF
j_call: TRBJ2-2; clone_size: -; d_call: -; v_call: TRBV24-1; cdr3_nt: TGTGCCACCAGTGGTCAACGACAGCAGAACACCGGGGAGCTGTTTTTT; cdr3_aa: CATSGQRQQNTGELFF
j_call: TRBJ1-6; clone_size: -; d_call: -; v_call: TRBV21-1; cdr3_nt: TGTGCCAGCAGCAACTTTTCCCGGGATAATTCACCCCTCCACTTT; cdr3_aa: CASSNFSRDNSPLHF